This TCR beta chain stems from a study of blood T cells in healthy people across ages. Study conclusions and caveats: The CMV status of each donor remained undetermined, and this could have confounded shifts in expanded clonotypes.

This CDR3 contains 16 residues. Trimming shortened V by 2 bases and J by 6 bases, and 17 bases separated the two germline ends. The germline gives CDR1 MGHRA, CDR2 YSYEKL. Sample-barcoded 5' priming and a J-beta primer mix drove a second PCR of 7 to 11 cycles. In TCRdb, the 5' RACE reads were re-called with MiXCR into one record per CDR3 protein. The sample has roughly 800,000 distinct CDR3 sequences, under 40% seen once. As to this clonotype: Its specificity is not known.

Caucasian individuals from Russia who were healthy and aged 6 to 90 acted as donors. This TCR was sampled from a man between 18 and 35 years old in good health. The sample taken for sequencing was blood. This chain joins TRBV4-1 and TRBJ1-5, with unresolved D. CDR3 sequence reads: CASSQSRRASGQPQHF. In DNA, the CDR3 is TGCGCCAGCAGCCAATCCAGACGCGCCTCGGGTCAGCCCCAGCATTTT.